Listed below are T cell receptor beta chains from one sample, sequenced in a study of blood T cell repertoires in COVID-19. Clones were read by immunoSEQ multiplex PCR, and TCRdb kept only the in-frame ones, dropping some. This table has roughly 140,000 clones, about 91% appearing once. The specimen sequenced was peripheral blood. The receptor source for this set is a human donor in a cohort sampled during active COVID-19. The CDR3 runs from the conserved cysteine through the conserved F or W. A D gene is named only where the DNA matches it firmly. Not all rows give a size; the values are once, few, many and, for expanded clones, a class.

J gene: TRBJ2-3; V gene: TRBV11-3; D gene: TRBD2; clone size: .; CDR3 protein: CASSSAGAGSTQYF; CDR3 DNA: TGTGCCAGCAGCTCAGCGGGAGCCGGGAGTACGCAGTATTTT
J gene: TRBJ1-6; V gene: TRBV4-1; D gene: TRBD1; clone size: .; CDR3 protein: CASSHGQGGGEALHF; CDR3 DNA: TGCGCCAGCAGCCATGGACAGGGTGGGGGGGAGGCCCTCCACTTT
J gene: TRBJ2-1; V gene: TRBV12-3/TRBV12-4; D gene: .; clone size: .; CDR3 protein: CASSLEEHNEQFF; CDR3 DNA: TGTGCCAGCAGTTTAGAGGAGCACAATGAGCAGTTCTTC
J gene: TRBJ2-2; V gene: TRBV27; D gene: .; clone size: .; CDR3 protein: CASSLQRAGELFF; CDR3 DNA: TGTGCCAGCAGTCTTCAGAGGGCCGGGGAGCTGTTTTTT
J gene: TRBJ2-1; V gene: TRBV19; D gene: .; clone size: .; CDR3 protein: CASSQGNEQFF; CDR3 DNA: TGTGCCAGTAGTCAGGGGAATGAGCAGTTCTTC
J gene: TRBJ2-2; V gene: TRBV7-2; D gene: TRBD2; clone size: once; CDR3 protein: CASSLRRLAGTGELFF; CDR3 DNA: TGTGCCAGCAGCTTACGGCGACTAGCGGGGACCGGGGAGCTGTTTTTT
J gene: TRBJ1-5; V gene: TRBV29-1; D gene: .; clone size: .; CDR3 protein: CSVEDLIRGRQPQHF; CDR3 DNA: TGCAGCGTTGAAGATCTTATCAGGGGACGGCAGCCCCAGCATTTT
J gene: TRBJ2-2; V gene: TRBV5-1; D gene: .; clone size: .; CDR3 protein: CASHDAGIGELFF; CDR3 DNA: TGCGCCAGCCACGACGCAGGGATCGGGGAGCTGTTTTTT
J gene: TRBJ1-6; V gene: TRBV5-6; D gene: TRBD1; clone size: .; CDR3 protein: CASSREGQGRSSPLHF; CDR3 DNA: TGTGCCAGCAGCCGAGAAGGACAGGGGAGGTCTTCACCCCTCCACTTT
J gene: TRBJ1-1; V gene: TRBV2; D gene: .; clone size: .; CDR3 protein: CASSELVGAFF; CDR3 DNA: TGTGCCAGCAGTGAATTGGTCGGAGCTTTCTTT
J gene: TRBJ2-7; V gene: TRBV28; D gene: TRBD1; clone size: .; CDR3 protein: CASGESGTGVYEQYF; CDR3 DNA: TGTGCCAGCGGGGAATCCGGGACAGGGGTCTACGAGCAGTACTTC
J gene: TRBJ1-1; V gene: TRBV6-5; D gene: .; clone size: .; CDR3 protein: CATFGGLNTEAFF; CDR3 DNA: TGTGCCACCTTTGGGGGCTTGAACACTGAAGCTTTCTTT
J gene: TRBJ2-1; V gene: TRBV6-5; D gene: .; clone size: .; CDR3 protein: CASRARDSYNEQFF; CDR3 DNA: TGTGCCAGCCGAGCCAGGGACTCCTACAATGAGCAGTTCTTC
J gene: TRBJ2-2; V gene: TRBV6-5; D gene: .; clone size: .; CDR3 protein: CASRSELGEDGELFF; CDR3 DNA: TGTGCCAGCAGGTCCGAACTGGGGGAGGACGGGGAGCTGTTTTTT
J gene: TRBJ1-1; V gene: TRBV5-1; D gene: .; clone size: .; CDR3 protein: CASSLFGENTEAFF; CDR3 DNA: TGCGCCAGCAGCTTGTTTGGAGAGAACACTGAAGCTTTCTTT
J gene: TRBJ1-4; V gene: TRBV19; D gene: .; clone size: .; CDR3 protein: CASSISGWTNEKLFF; CDR3 DNA: TGTGCCAGTAGTATCTCGGGGTGGACTAATGAAAAACTGTTTTTT
J gene: TRBJ2-2; V gene: TRBV18; D gene: .; clone size: .; CDR3 protein: CASSPFSGANTGELFF; CDR3 DNA: TGTGCCAGCTCACCTTTCTCAGGGGCGAACACCGGGGAGCTGTTTTTT
J gene: TRBJ2-7; V gene: TRBV6-2/TRBV6-3; D gene: TRBD1; clone size: few; CDR3 protein: CASSYSSGTAYFYEQYF; CDR3 DNA: TGTGCCAGCAGTTACTCTTCCGGGACAGCCTACTTCTACGAGCAGTACTTC
J gene: TRBJ1-6; V gene: TRBV7-2; D gene: .; clone size: once; CDR3 protein: CASSLAAGEVAPLHF; CDR3 DNA: TGTGCCAGCAGCTTAGCAGCCGGGGAAGTTGCACCCCTCCACTTT
J gene: TRBJ1-2; V gene: TRBV3-1/TRBV3-2; D gene: TRBD1; clone size: .; CDR3 protein: CASSPRTGVGGYTF; CDR3 DNA: TGTGCCAGCAGCCCGAGGACAGGAGTCGGTGGCTACACCTTC
J gene: TRBJ1-2; V gene: TRBV2; D gene: TRBD1; clone size: .; CDR3 protein: CASSGDRAYGYTF; CDR3 DNA: TGTGCCAGCAGTGGGGACAGGGCCTATGGCTACACCTTC
J gene: TRBJ2-1; V gene: TRBV18; D gene: TRBD1; clone size: .; CDR3 protein: CASSPQTGGENEQFF; CDR3 DNA: TGTGCCAGCTCACCACAGACAGGGGGAGAAAATGAGCAGTTCTTC
J gene: TRBJ1-2; V gene: TRBV6-1; D gene: .; clone size: .; CDR3 protein: CASSEDDRFYGYTF; CDR3 DNA: TGTGCCAGCAGTGAAGACGACAGGTTCTATGGCTACACCTTC
J gene: TRBJ1-1; V gene: TRBV2; D gene: TRBD1; clone size: .; CDR3 protein: CASTPGQGTTEAFF; CDR3 DNA: TGTGCCAGTACCCCGGGACAGGGTACCACTGAAGCTTTCTTT
J gene: TRBJ2-1; V gene: TRBV14; D gene: .; clone size: .; CDR3 protein: CASSHSPPVYNEQFF; CDR3 DNA: TGTGCCAGCAGCCACTCCCCACCGGTATACAATGAGCAGTTCTTC
J gene: TRBJ2-7; V gene: TRBV29-1; D gene: .; clone size: few; CDR3 protein: CSVVSPGAGYEQYF; CDR3 DNA: TGCAGCGTTGTATCTCCTGGGGCTGGCTACGAGCAGTACTTC
J gene: TRBJ2-2; V gene: TRBV7-9; D gene: .; clone size: .; CDR3 protein: CASSPLRDNTNTGELFF; CDR3 DNA: TGTGCCAGCAGCCCACTCCGGGACAACACGAACACCGGGGAGCTGTTTTTT
J gene: TRBJ1-6; V gene: TRBV19; D gene: .; clone size: .; CDR3 protein: CASRGLRNSPLHF; CDR3 DNA: TGTGCCAGCCGAGGGTTACGGAATTCACCCCTCCACTTT
J gene: TRBJ1-2; V gene: TRBV11-2; D gene: TRBD1; clone size: .; CDR3 protein: CASSPRTGYVGYGYTF; CDR3 DNA: TGTGCCAGCAGCCCGCGGACAGGATACGTAGGGTATGGCTACACCTTC
J gene: TRBJ1-2; V gene: TRBV5-8; D gene: TRBD1; clone size: .; CDR3 protein: CASSLYGTGGVYGYTF; CDR3 DNA: TGTGCCAGCAGCTTGTACGGGACAGGGGGCGTCTATGGCTACACCTTC
J gene: TRBJ1-1; V gene: TRBV4-1; D gene: TRBD1; clone size: .; CDR3 protein: CASSQPGTGFGEMNTEAFF; CDR3 DNA: TGCGCCAGCAGCCAACCCGGGACAGGGTTTGGAGAGATGAACACTGAAGCTTTCTTT
J gene: TRBJ1-4; V gene: TRBV9; D gene: TRBD1; clone size: .; CDR3 protein: CASSAYRGQGEKLFF; CDR3 DNA: TGTGCCAGCAGCGCCTACAGGGGGCAAGGAGAAAAACTGTTTTTT
J gene: TRBJ2-2; V gene: TRBV4-1; D gene: .; clone size: .; CDR3 protein: CASSLVVRGGELFF; CDR3 DNA: TGCGCCAGCAGCCTAGTTGTCCGTGGCGGGGAGCTGTTTTTT
J gene: TRBJ1-2; V gene: TRBV6-5; D gene: .; clone size: .; CDR3 protein: CASSYSMPPDYGYTF; CDR3 DNA: TGTGCCAGCAGTTACTCGATGCCCCCAGACTATGGCTACACCTTC
J gene: TRBJ2-2; V gene: TRBV15; D gene: .; clone size: .; CDR3 protein: CATSSDPFQSGELFF; CDR3 DNA: TGTGCCACCAGCAGCGATCCCTTTCAGTCCGGGGAGCTGTTTTTT
J gene: TRBJ2-7; V gene: TRBV4-1; D gene: .; clone size: .; CDR3 protein: CASSQVKDGAYEQYF; CDR3 DNA: TGCGCCAGCAGCCAAGTAAAAGACGGAGCCTACGAGCAGTACTTC
J gene: TRBJ1-4; V gene: TRBV5-1; D gene: TRBD1; clone size: .; CDR3 protein: CASSRGTGANEKLFF; CDR3 DNA: TGCGCCAGCAGCCGGGGGACAGGGGCCAATGAAAAACTGTTTTTT
J gene: TRBJ1-1; V gene: TRBV9; D gene: TRBD1; clone size: .; CDR3 protein: CASSPGQGRNTEAFF; CDR3 DNA: TGTGCCAGCAGCCCAGGACAGGGTAGGAACACTGAAGCTTTCTTT
J gene: TRBJ1-6; V gene: TRBV14; D gene: TRBD1; clone size: .; CDR3 protein: CASSQPGTGYSPLHF; CDR3 DNA: TGTGCCAGCAGCCAACCCGGGACAGGGTATTCACCCCTCCACTTT
J gene: TRBJ2-1; V gene: TRBV4-1; D gene: .; clone size: .; CDR3 protein: CASSQALPVRVYNEQFF; CDR3 DNA: TGCGCCAGCAGCCAAGCCCTCCCGGTGAGGGTCTACAATGAGCAGTTCTTC